Reported below is one T cell receptor beta chain. This entry is derived from a study of blood T cell repertoires in COVID-19. Overall study context: Collection of acute and convalescent COVID-19 samples took place in the United States, Italy and Spain. The cDNA or gDNA used as material had been derived from T cells, B-cell-depleted T cells, or PBMCs.

Per the original methods: Estimates of nucleated cell counts were drawn from the amplification of reference gene primers. Clones were sequenced by immunoSEQ multiplex PCR, and TCRdb holds only the in-frame ones, with some missing. D and trimming were read from the DNA, whereas the V and J calls and clone size are those reported in that table. The sample includes 100,000 or so clones, around four fifths seen only once; the top ten take roughly 13%. Specimen: peripheral blood. This receptor was taken from a man in his fifties with active or convalescent COVID-19.

The CDR3 protein is CATSDLGEVGYTF. The DNA of the CDR3 is TGTGCCACCAGTGATTTAGGGGAGGTTGGCTACACCTTC. This sequence joins TRBV24-1 and TRBJ1-2, with D perhaps TRBD1 (5 bases). Trimming pared 1 base from V and 7 bases from J, leaving 9 bases between. The germline CDR1 and CDR2 sequences are KGHDR and SFDVKD. This CDR3 comprises 13 residues.